Listed below are T cell receptor beta chains from one sample, sequenced in a study of lymphopenia after photon versus proton radiotherapy. Produced via immunoSEQ multiplex PCR; TCRdb's table is partial and in-frame only. This repertoire shows 150,000 to 200,000 clones, more than 85% found once; its top ten account for less than 6%. This specimen consisted of peripheral blood, obtained from a patient treated with photon-based radiotherapy. These receptors all stem from a man aged 45-65 years with gastric cancer. Each CDR3 is given with its conserved first and last residue. A D gene is named only where the DNA matches it firmly. Clone sizes are given selectively: once, few, many, or a class where the clone is expanded.

DNA	CDR3	J	V	size	D
TGTGCCATCAGCCTGACTAGCGGCTACGAGCAGTACTTC	CAISLTSGYEQYF	TRBJ2-7	TRBV10-3	-	TRBD2
TGTGCCAGCAGCCAAGGTACTAGCGGTAGGTACCAAGAGACCCAGTACTTC	CASSQGTSGRYQETQYF	TRBJ2-5	TRBV14	-	TRBD2
TGTGCCAGCAGCCTACTAGCGGGAGATGAGCAGTTCTTC	CASSLLAGDEQFF	TRBJ2-1	TRBV7-2	-	TRBD2
TGTGCCTGGAGACAGCCAGCACAAGAGACCCAGTACTTC	CAWRQPAQETQYF	TRBJ2-5	TRBV30	-	-
TGTGCCATCAGTGAGCGGACTAGCGGGAGCAACAATGAGCAGTTCTTC	CAISERTSGSNNEQFF	TRBJ2-1	TRBV10-3	-	TRBD2
TGTGCCAGCAGCTTGGGCAGGGGGACAGACGAGCAGTACTTC	CASSLGRGTDEQYF	TRBJ2-7	TRBV5-6	-	TRBD1
TGCAGCGCCCCAGACAGGAAGAACACTGAAGCTTTCTTT	CSAPDRKNTEAFF	TRBJ1-1	TRBV29-1	-	-
TGCGCCAGCAGCTTCGGCAGAACCACAGATACGCAGTATTTT	CASSFGRTTDTQYF	TRBJ2-3	TRBV5-1	-	-
TGCGCCAGCAGCGCCGTGGGCAGGGGGCTTAGTGAAAAACTGTTTTTT	CASSAVGRGLSEKLFF	TRBJ1-4	TRBV4-1	-	TRBD1
TGCGCCAGCAGCCTCGACGGACAGGGCGTCGAGGAGCAGTACTTC	CASSLDGQGVEEQYF	TRBJ2-7	TRBV5-1	-	TRBD1
TGTGTCAGAAGCTTAGCCAGGGGGCTAGTGGGGGTCCTCTACGAGCAGTACTTC	CVRSLARGLVGVLYEQYF	TRBJ2-7	TRBV7-5	-	-
TGTGCCTGGAGTTGGGGTAATGAAAAACTGTTTTTT	CAWSWGNEKLFF	TRBJ1-4	TRBV30	-	-
TGTGCCAGCAGGCAACAGGGGGCCAACACTCAGCCCCAGCATTTT	CASRQQGANTQPQHF	TRBJ1-5	TRBV27	-	TRBD1
TGTGCCAGCTCACCACCGTTAAAGAACAGCTCTGGGGCCAACGTCCTGACTTTC	CASSPPLKNSSGANVLTF	TRBJ2-6	TRBV18	-	-
TGCGCCAGCAGCAGCCAGAATGGAGTCGATGAGCAGTTCTTC	CASSSQNGVDEQFF	TRBJ2-1	TRBV5-1	-	-
TGTGCCAGCAGTTTAAGGGGCAGGGCCTACGAGCAGTACTTC	CASSLRGRAYEQYF	TRBJ2-7	TRBV28	few	-
TGTGCCAGCAGCTTAGATTCCAGGGACTACGAGCAGTACTTC	CASSLDSRDYEQYF	TRBJ2-7	TRBV7-2	-	-
TGTGCCAGCAGTTACCGGGAGGACATGAACACTGAAGCTTTCTTT	CASSYREDMNTEAFF	TRBJ1-1	TRBV6-5	-	-
TGTGCCAGCAGGCAGGTTGCCGGCTCCTACGAGCAGTACTTC	CASRQVAGSYEQYF	TRBJ2-7	TRBV2	-	-
TGTGCCAGCAGCTTAACTGGGTACGGGGCGTTCTCTGGAAACACCATATATTTT	CASSLTGYGAFSGNTIYF	TRBJ1-3	TRBV7-2	-	-